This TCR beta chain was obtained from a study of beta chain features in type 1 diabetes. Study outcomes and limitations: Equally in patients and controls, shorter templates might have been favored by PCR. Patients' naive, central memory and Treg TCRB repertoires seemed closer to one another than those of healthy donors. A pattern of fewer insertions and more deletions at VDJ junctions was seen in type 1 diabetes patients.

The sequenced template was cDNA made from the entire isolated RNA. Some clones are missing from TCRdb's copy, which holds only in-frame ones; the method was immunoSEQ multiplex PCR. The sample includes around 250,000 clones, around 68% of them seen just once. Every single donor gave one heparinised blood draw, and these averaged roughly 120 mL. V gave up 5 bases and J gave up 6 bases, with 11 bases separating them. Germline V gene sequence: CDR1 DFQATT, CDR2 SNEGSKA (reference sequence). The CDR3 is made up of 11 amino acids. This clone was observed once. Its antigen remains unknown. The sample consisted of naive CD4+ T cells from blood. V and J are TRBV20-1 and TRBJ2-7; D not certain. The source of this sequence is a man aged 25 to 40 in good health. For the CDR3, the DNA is TGCAGTGCTTCGGGTTTAGGCGAGCAGTACTTC. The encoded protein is CSASGLGEQYF.